This entry features one T cell receptor beta chain sequence. As yet, its antigen is unknown. The data were taken from a study of immune heterogeneity within non-small cell lung tumors. General study points: While identical dominant CDR3 beta clonotypes recurred across tumor sites within a patient, high-frequency clones unique to individual sites also appeared.

The CDR3 contains 14 residues. V was shortened by 0 bases and J by 3 bases, with 9 bases between the two germline ends. From germline, CDR1 is GTSNPN and CDR2 SVGIG (reference sequence). Samples each supplied 450 to 650 ng of bulk tumor genomic DNA as template. Taken during surgery, several biopsies per primary tumor were spaced as far apart as possible within the tumor mass. Curative surgery was undertaken by patients, who had untreated, newly diagnosed non-small cell lung cancer. With 32 V and 13 J primers, multiplex PCR amplified the TCR beta CDR3. TCRdb processed the multiplex PCR reads anew with MiXCR; each CDR3 protein has one entry. The sample lists 20,000 to 25,000 distinct CDR3 sequences, 27% occurring once.

The sample was lung tumor tissue. The rearrangement uses TRBV30 and TRBJ2-1; D uncertain. The clonotype originates from a middle-aged man with non-small cell lung cancer. In DNA form, the CDR3 reads TGTGCCTGGAGTGTCCCGAGGAGCTACAATGAGCAGTTCTTC. This translates into CAWSVPRSYNEQFF. Using reference TRBV30 and TRBJ2-1 for the parts outside the CDR3, the full variable domain is SQTIHQWPATLVQPVGSPLSLECTVEGTSNPNLYWYRQAAGRGLQLLFYSVGIGQISSEVPQNLSASRPQDRQFILSSKKLLLSDSGFYLCAWSVPRSYNEQFFGPGTRLTVL.